The 21 T cell receptor beta chains given below trace back to one sample, sequenced in a study of PD-1 blockade in classical Hodgkin lymphoma. The patients all showed relapse after autologous stem cell transplantation, while their brentuximab vedotin exposure varied. The assay was immunoSEQ multiplex PCR, and TCRdb's table has in-frame clones only and misses some. The sample shows 66,000 or so clones, over 70% of them seen only once. Sequencing was performed on peripheral blood mononuclear cells (PBMCs), taken before the second cycle of nivolumab. These receptors originate from a human donor with classical Hodgkin lymphoma.

V and J are TRBV6-1 and TRBJ1-2; D gene uncertain. In germline, CDR1 is MNHNS, CDR2 SASEGT. V was cut by 3 bases and J by 2 bases, with 22 bases left in between. The CDR3 spans 18 residues. The CDR3 region has the DNA TGTGCCAGCAGTGAGGAAATTTGGGAGGGCAGGCACAACTATGGCTACACCTTC. Protein sequence: CASSEEIWEGRHNYGYTF.

This rearrangement joins TRBV19 to TRBJ1-2, with D perhaps TRBD1 (6 bases). Deletions cut 8 bases from V and 8 bases from J, with 27 bases between. The CDR3 consists of 16 residues. Germline values: CDR1 LNHDA, CDR2 SQIVND (reference sequence). CDR3 amino acids: CASSPGGGPLGLGYTF. The CDR3 bases are TGTGCCAGTTCCCCCGGAGGGGGACCTTTAGGCTTGGGCTACACCTTC.

The chain links TRBV28 to TRBJ1-2; 10 positions match TRBD1. CDR1 and CDR2 from the germline V gene are MDHEN and SYDVKM. Trimming took 5 bases from V and 5 from J; bases not matched to a gene: 14. The CDR3 is 17 residues long. CDR3: CASSLGGQGDSLYGYTF. The CDR3 region has the DNA TGTGCCAGCAGTCTCGGCGGACAGGGGGATTCTCTTTATGGCTACACCTTC.

This rearrangement joins TRBV27 to TRBJ2-7; the D gene could be TRBD1 or TRBD2 (5 bases each). The CDR3 spans 13 residues. The germline V and J ends were trimmed by 4 bases and 2 bases, with 9 bases remaining between them. Germline values: CDR1 MNHEY, CDR2 SMNVEV (reference sequence). CDR3 protein: CASSWGNTYEQYF. The CDR3 DNA reads TGTGCCAGCAGTTGGGGGAACACCTACGAGCAGTACTTC.

This chain joins TRBV5-1 and TRBJ2-3; the match to TRBD2 covers 8 bases. Germline trimming cut 4 bases from V and 4 bases from J; bases unmatched to any gene: 8. The CDR3 sequence is 15 residues long. The germline gives CDR1 SGHRS, CDR2 YFSETQ. The CDR3 spells CASSLSGRSSDTQYF. The CDR3 nucleotides are TGCGCCAGCAGCCTGAGCGGGAGAAGTTCAGATACGCAGTATTTT.

The CDR3 reads CASSPGTGGTYGYTF. For the CDR3, the DNA is TGTGCCAGCAGTCCCGGGACAGGGGGAACCTATGGCTACACCTTC. J is TRBJ1-2 and V is TRBV6-1; TRBD1 aligns across 11 bases. CDR3 length: 15 amino acids. The junction had 6 bases not matched to a gene; V was cut back by 5 bases and J by 4 bases. The germline CDR1 and CDR2 sequences are MNHNS and SASEGT.

The CDR3 DNA reads as TGTGCCAGCAGCCGATCCGGGAGCCGGGAGCTGTTTTTT. This sequence encodes CASSRSGSRELFF. V usage is TRBV7-6 and J usage is TRBJ2-2; weak D call: TRBD2 (6 bases). V lost 5 bases to trimming and J lost 9 bases, with 13 bases between them. Germline assignment: CDR1 SGHVS and CDR2 FNYEAQ. CDR3 length equals 13 residues.

The chain combines TRBV4-2 with TRBJ2-1, with D perhaps assigned TRBD1 or TRBD2 (5 bases each). Germline CDR1 LGHNA, CDR2 YNFKEQ. V lost 0 bases and J 9 bases, leaving 18 bases between the germline ends. CDR3 length equals 16 residues. The CDR3 coding sequence is TGTGCCAGCAGCCAAGAATGGGGGAGCTCCCAGGGTGAGCAGTTCTTC. It encodes CASSQEWGSSQGEQFF.

The chain joins TRBV7-8 to TRBJ1-1; 9 nucleotides line up with TRBD1. Trimming removed 4 bases from V and 5 bases from J; junction bases left unmatched: 8. The CDR3 totals 15 residues. Germline CDR1 and CDR2: SGHVS and FQNEAQ. CDR3 in DNA: TGTGCCAGCAGCTCCTCCGGGACAGGGAGGACTGAAGCTTTCTTT. Translating gives CASSSSGTGRTEAFF.

This clone turned up a few times. The rearrangement uses TRBV19 and TRBJ1-5; tentative D call: TRBD1 (5 bases). This CDR3 is built from 15 residues. CDR1 is LNHDA and CDR2 is SQIVND in the germline V gene (reference sequence). Trimming took 11 bases from V and 1 from J, leaving 18 bases between them. The CDR3 here is CASTGEVRSNQPQHF. In nucleotides, the CDR3 is TGTGCCTCCACGGGGGAGGTTCGGAGCAATCAGCCCCAGCATTTT. The whole variable domain, filled in from reference TRBV19 and TRBJ1-5, reads DGGITQSPKYLFRKEGQNVTLSCEQNLNHDAMYWYRQDPGQGLRLIYYSQIVNDFQKGDIAEGYSVSREKKESFPLTVTSAQKNPTAFYLCASTGEVRSNQPQHFGDGTRLSIL.

The table lists this clone with a few counts. The chain couples TRBV4-1 to TRBJ1-2; 9 nucleotides line up with TRBD1. The germline gives CDR1 MGHRA, CDR2 YSYEKL. J gave up 5 bases and V 0 bases, and 13 bases lay outside the gene matches. The CDR3 contains 18 residues. CDR3 sequence: CASSQERGGTGNLYGYTF. In DNA form, the CDR3 reads TGCGCCAGCAGCCAAGAAAGAGGGGGGACAGGGAATTTATATGGCTACACCTTC.

CDR3 coding DNA: TGTGCCAGCAGCGTAGGGCCAGGGGCCGACGAGCAGTACTTC. It specifies CASSVGPGADEQYF. The V and J genes are TRBV9 and TRBJ2-7, with a possible D match to TRBD1 (6 bases). The V and J ends lost 0 bases and 5 bases respectively, with 12 bases between them. This CDR3 region has 14 residues. Germline values: CDR1 SGDLS, CDR2 YYNGEE.

The V and J genes are TRBV5-1 and TRBJ1-5; 7 bases align to TRBD1. The CDR3 consists of 15 residues. The germline gives CDR1 SGHRS, CDR2 YFSETQ. With V trimmed by 4 bases and J by 4 bases, 8 bases remained unmatched. The CDR3 coding sequence is TGCGCCAGCAGCCTAGACACAGGGGTTAATCAGCCCCAGCATTTT. Translating it yields CASSLDTGVNQPQHF.

This chain connects TRBV6-6 to TRBJ1-1; D gene uncertain. This CDR3 region has 15 residues. V lost 0 bases to trimming and J lost 0 bases, with 8 bases between them. Germline values: CDR1 MNHNY, CDR2 SVGAGI (reference sequence). The CDR3 is CASSYSTGLNTEAFF. CDR3 coding DNA: TGTGCCAGCAGTTACTCGACGGGATTGAACACTGAAGCTTTCTTT.

This sequence joins TRBV19 and TRBJ2-2; no definite D call. The CDR3 totals 13 residues. In germline, CDR1 is LNHDA, CDR2 SQIVND (reference sequence). The germline V and J ends were trimmed by 5 bases and 4 bases, with 8 bases remaining between them. The CDR3 here is CASSRTATGELFF. CDR3 DNA: TGTGCCAGTAGTCGGACGGCCACCGGGGAGCTGTTTTTT.

The chain combines TRBV6-5 with TRBJ1-1, with TRBD1 as a possible D gene (6 bases). The germline gives CDR1 MNHEY, CDR2 SVGAGI. Trimming took off 7 bases at V and 5 bases at J, with 17 bases between the two ends. This CDR3 is 14 amino acids long. CDR3 region: CASTTPGHGTEAFF. The CDR3 bases are TGTGCCAGCACCACCCCGGGACATGGTACTGAAGCTTTCTTT.

The chain employs TRBV5-1 and TRBJ2-5; 7 bases align to TRBD1. Germline lookup yields CDR1 SGHRS and CDR2 YFSETQ. The CDR3 loop spans 14 amino acids. V lost 5 bases to trimming and J lost 1 base; unmatched junction nucleotides: 5. The CDR3 DNA is TGCGCCAGCAGGATCACAGGGGCCCAAGAGACCCAGTACTTC. Translated: CASRITGAQETQYF.

The chain is built from TRBV6-6 and TRBJ2-6; no definite D call. Germline loops: CDR1 MNHNY, CDR2 SVGAGI (reference sequence). This CDR3 is 16 amino acids long. V lost 2 bases to trimming and J lost 3 bases, with 11 bases between them. In nucleotides, the CDR3 is TGTGCCAGCAGTTACAGGGCGGCCCATGGGGCCAACGTCCTGACTTTC. Translation: CASSYRAAHGANVLTF.

V usage is TRBV25-1 and J usage is TRBJ2-1; the D gene is possibly TRBD1 (5 bases). CDR3 length: 16 residues. CDR1 MGHDK and CDR2 SYGVNS come from the germline V gene. Between the trimmed V and J ends, which lost 3 bases and 5 bases, there was a span of 17 bases. DNA of the CDR3: TGTGCCAGCAGTGATATGTTAGGGGTCGAGGACAATGAGCAGTTCTTC. This gives the protein CASSDMLGVEDNEQFF.

Only one count was recorded for this clone. The rearrangement joins TRBV18 to TRBJ1-4; maybe TRBD1 (5 bases). In germline, CDR1 is KGHSH, CDR2 LQKENI. Trimming shortened V by 0 bases and J by 0 bases, and 20 bases separated the two germline ends. This CDR3 is built from 20 residues. This chain's CDR3 is CASSPPDGAETFPTNEKLFF. The DNA for the CDR3 is TGTGCCAGCTCACCACCGGACGGGGCAGAAACTTTTCCAACTAATGAAAAACTGTTTTTT.

This clone showed up just a few times. The chain uses TRBV12-5 and TRBJ1-1; TRBD1 might be the D (6 bases). The germline V gene has CDR1 LGHNT and CDR2 FRNRAP. This CDR3 spans 20 amino acids. Trimming shortened V by 3 bases and J by 0 bases, and 26 bases separated the two germline ends. CDR3 coding DNA: TGTGCTAGTGGTTTTTTTCTGGAATTGGCCGGGACACAAATGAACACTGAAGCTTTCTTT. This gives the protein CASGFFLELAGTQMNTEAFF. Full variable domain (outside the CDR3, taken from reference TRBV12-5 and TRBJ1-1): DARVTQTPRHKVTEMGQEVTMRCQPILGHNTVFWYRQTMMQGLELLAYFRNRAPLDDSGMPKDRFSAEMPDATLATLKIQPSEPRDSAVYFCASGFFLELAGTQMNTEAFFGQGTRLTVV.